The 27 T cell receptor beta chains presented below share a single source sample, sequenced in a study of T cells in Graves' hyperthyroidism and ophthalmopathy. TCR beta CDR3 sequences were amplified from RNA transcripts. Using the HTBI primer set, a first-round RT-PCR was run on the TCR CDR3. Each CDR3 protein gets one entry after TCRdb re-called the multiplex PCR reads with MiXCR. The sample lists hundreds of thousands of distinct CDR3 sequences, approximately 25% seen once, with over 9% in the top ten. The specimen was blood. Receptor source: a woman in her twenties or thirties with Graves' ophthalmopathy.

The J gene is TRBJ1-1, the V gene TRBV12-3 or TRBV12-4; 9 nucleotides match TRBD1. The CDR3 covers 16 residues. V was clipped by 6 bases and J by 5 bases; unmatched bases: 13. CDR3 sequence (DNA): TGTGCCAGCAGCTCTAAACCGGGACAGGGAAAAACTGAAGCTTTCTTT. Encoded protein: CASSSKPGQGKTEAFF.

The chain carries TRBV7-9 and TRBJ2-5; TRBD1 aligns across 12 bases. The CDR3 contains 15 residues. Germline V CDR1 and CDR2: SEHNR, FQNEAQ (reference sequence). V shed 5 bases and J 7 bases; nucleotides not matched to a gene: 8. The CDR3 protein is CASSLGTGGGGTQYF. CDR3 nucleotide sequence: TGTGCCAGCAGCCTAGGGACAGGGGGCGGAGGGACCCAGTACTTC. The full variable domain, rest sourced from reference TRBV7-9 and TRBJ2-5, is DTGVSQNPRHKITKRGQNVTFRCDPISEHNRLYWYRQTLGQGPEFLTYFQNEAQLEKSRLLSDRFSAERPKGSFSTLEIQRTEQGDSAMYLCASSLGTGGGGTQYFGPGTRLLVL.

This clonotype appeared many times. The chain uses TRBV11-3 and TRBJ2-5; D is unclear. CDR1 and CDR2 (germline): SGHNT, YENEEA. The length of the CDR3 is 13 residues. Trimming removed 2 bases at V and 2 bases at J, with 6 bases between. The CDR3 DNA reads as TGTGCCAGCAGCTTACGTCCACAAGAGACCCAGTACTTC. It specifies CASSLRPQETQYF.

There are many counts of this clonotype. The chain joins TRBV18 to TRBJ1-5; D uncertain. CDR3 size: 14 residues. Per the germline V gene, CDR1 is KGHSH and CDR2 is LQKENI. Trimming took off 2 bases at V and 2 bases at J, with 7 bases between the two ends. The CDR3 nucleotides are TGTGCCAGCTCACCAGGGATGGGCAATCAGCCCCAGCATTTT. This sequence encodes CASSPGMGNQPQHF.

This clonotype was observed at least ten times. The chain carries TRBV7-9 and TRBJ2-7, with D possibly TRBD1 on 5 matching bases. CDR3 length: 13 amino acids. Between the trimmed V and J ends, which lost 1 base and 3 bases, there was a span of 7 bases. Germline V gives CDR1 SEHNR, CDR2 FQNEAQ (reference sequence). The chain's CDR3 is CASSLDQGYEQYF. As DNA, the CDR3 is TGTGCCAGCAGCTTAGATCAGGGCTACGAGCAGTACTTC.

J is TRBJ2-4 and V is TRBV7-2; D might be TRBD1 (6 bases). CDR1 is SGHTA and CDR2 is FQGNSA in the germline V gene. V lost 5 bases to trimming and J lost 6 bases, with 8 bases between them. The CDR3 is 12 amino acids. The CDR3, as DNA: TGTGCCAGCAGCGAGGACAGAAACATTCAGTACTTC. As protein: CASSEDRNIQYF.

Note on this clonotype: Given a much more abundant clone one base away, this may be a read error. This CDR3 reads CASSIGQESQETKYF. CDR3 sequence (DNA): TGTGCCAGTAGTATCGGACAGGAGTCTCAAGAGACCAAGTACTTC. V and J are TRBV19 and TRBJ2-5; 7 nucleotides agree with TRBD1. CDR3 size: 15 residues. CDR1 is LNHDA, CDR2 SQIVND, per germline (reference sequence).

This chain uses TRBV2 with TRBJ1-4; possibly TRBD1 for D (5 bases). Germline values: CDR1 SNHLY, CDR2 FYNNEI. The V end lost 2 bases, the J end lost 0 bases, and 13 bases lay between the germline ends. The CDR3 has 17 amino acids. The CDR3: CASSESQGEATNEKLFF. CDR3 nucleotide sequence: TGTGCCAGCAGTGAATCCCAGGGAGAGGCAACTAATGAAAAACTGTTTTTT.

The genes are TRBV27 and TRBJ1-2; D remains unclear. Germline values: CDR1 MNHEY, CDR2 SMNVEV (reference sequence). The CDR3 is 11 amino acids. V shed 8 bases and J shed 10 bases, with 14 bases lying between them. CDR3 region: CASGPPGTYTF. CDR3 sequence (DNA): TGTGCCAGCGGCCCCCCGGGCACCTACACCTTC.

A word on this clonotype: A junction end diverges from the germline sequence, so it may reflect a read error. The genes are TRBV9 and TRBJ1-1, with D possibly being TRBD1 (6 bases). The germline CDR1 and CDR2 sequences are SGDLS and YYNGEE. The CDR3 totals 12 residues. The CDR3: CASRGANTEACF. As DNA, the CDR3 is TGTGCCAGCAGGGGGGCGAACACTGAAGCTTGCTTT.

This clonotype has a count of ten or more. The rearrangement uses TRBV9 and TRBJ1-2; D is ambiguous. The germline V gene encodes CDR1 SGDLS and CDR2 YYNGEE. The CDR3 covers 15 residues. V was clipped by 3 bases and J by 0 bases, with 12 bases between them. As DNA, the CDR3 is TGTGCCAGCAGCGGCGCAGGCGTCTCTAACTATGGCTACACCTTC. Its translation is CASSGAGVSNYGYTF. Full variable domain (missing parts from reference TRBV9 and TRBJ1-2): DSGVTQTPKHLITATGQRVTLRCSPRSGDLSVYWYQQSLDQGLQFLIQYYNGEERAKGNILERFSAQQFPDLHSELNLSSLELGDSALYFCASSGAGVSNYGYTFGSGTRLTVV.

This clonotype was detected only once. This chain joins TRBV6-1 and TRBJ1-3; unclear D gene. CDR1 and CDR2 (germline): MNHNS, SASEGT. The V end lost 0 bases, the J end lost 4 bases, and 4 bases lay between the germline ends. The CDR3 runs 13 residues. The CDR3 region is CASSEAEGNTIYF. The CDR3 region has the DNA TGTGCCAGCAGTGAAGCTGAGGGAAACACCATATATTTT.

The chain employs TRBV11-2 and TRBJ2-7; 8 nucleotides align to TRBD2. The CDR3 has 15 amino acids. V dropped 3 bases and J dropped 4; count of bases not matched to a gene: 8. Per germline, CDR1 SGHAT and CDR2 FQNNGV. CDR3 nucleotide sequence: TGTGCCAGCAGCTTGGGAGCGGGGGAGAAATACGAGCAGTACTTC. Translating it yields CASSLGAGEKYEQYF.

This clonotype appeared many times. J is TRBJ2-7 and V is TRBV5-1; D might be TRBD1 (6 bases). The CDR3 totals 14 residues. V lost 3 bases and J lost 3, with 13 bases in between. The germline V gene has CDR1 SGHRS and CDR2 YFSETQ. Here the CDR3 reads CASSYRTAGYEQYF. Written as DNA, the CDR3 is TGCGCCAGCAGCTATCGGACAGCCGGCTACGAGCAGTACTTC. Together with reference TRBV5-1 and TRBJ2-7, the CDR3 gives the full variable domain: KAGVTQTPRYLIKTRGQQVTLSCSPISGHRSVSWYQQTPGQGLQFLFEYFSETQRNKGNFPGRFSGRQFSNSRSEMNVSTLELGDSALYLCASSYRTAGYEQYFGPGTRLTVT.

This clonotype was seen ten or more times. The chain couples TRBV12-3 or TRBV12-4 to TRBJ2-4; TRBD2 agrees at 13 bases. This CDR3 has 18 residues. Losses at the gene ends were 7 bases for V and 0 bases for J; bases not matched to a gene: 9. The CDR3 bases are TGTGCCAGCAAGCAGGGGACTAGCGGGATCCTAGCCAAAAACATTCAGTACTTC. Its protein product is CASKQGTSGILAKNIQYF.

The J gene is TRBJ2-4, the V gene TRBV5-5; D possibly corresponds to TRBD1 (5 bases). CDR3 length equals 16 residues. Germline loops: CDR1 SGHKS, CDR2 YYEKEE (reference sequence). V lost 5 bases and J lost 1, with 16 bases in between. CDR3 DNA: TGTGCCAGCAGTAAAGGGGAAATTGGGGCCAAAAACATTCAGTACTTC. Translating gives CASSKGEIGAKNIQYF.

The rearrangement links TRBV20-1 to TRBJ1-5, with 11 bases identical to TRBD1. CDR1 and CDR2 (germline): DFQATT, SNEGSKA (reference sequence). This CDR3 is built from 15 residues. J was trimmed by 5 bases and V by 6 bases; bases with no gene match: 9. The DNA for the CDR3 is TGCAGTGCAAAACCGGGACAGGGGGTCCATCAGCCCCAGCATTTT. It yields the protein CSAKPGQGVHQPQHF.

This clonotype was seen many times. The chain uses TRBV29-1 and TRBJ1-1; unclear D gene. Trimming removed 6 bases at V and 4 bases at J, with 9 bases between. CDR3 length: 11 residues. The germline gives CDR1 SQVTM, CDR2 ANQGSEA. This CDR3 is CSVRFFTEAFF. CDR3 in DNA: TGCAGCGTCCGATTCTTCACTGAAGCTTTCTTT.

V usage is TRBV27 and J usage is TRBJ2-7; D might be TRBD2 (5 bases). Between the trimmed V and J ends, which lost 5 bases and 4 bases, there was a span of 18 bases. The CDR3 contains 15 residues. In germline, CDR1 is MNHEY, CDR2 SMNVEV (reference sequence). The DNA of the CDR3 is TGTGCCAGCAGTCCATTAGCGAGGGTGGATTACGAGCAGTACTTC. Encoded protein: CASSPLARVDYEQYF.

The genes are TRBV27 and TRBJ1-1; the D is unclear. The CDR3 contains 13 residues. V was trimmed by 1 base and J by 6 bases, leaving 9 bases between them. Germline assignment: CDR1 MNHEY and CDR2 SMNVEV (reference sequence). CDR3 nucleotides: TGTGCCAGCAGTTTATGGGGTCGGGCTGAAGCTTTCTTT. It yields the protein CASSLWGRAEAFF.

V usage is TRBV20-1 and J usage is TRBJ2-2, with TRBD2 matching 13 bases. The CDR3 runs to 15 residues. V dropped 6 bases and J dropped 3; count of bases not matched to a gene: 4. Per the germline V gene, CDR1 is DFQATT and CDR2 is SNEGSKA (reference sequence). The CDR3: CSALLAGGYTGELFF. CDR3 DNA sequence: TGCAGTGCGTTACTAGCGGGGGGGTACACCGGGGAGCTGTTTTTT.

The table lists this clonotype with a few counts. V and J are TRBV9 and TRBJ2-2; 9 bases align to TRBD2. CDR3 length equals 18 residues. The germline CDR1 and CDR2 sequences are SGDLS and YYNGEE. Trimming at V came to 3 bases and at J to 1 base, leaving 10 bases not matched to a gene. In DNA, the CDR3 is TGTGCCAGCAGCGATCCCCCGAGCGGGGGGCTGAACACCGGGGAGCTGTTTTTT. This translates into CASSDPPSGGLNTGELFF.

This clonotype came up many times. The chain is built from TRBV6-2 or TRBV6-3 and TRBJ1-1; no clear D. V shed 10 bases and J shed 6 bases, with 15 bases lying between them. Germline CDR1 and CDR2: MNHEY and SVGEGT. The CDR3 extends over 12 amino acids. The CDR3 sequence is CATTRVRPEAFF. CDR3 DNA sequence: TGTGCCACCACAAGGGTAAGACCTGAAGCTTTCTTT.

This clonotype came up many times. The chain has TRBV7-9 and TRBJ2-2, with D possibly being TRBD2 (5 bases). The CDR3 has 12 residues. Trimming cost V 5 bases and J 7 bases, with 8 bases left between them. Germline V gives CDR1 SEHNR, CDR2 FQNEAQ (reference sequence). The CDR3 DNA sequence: TGTGCCAGCAGCCCCGGGGTCGGGGAGCTGTTTTTT. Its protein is CASSPGVGELFF.

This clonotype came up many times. CDR3 amino acids: CAWSRAGPGELFF. CDR3 DNA sequence: TGTGCCTGGAGCCGTGCGGGACCCGGGGAGCTGTTTTTT. The chain employs TRBV30 and TRBJ2-2; a possible D gene is TRBD2 (6 bases). V dropped 3 bases and J dropped 6 bases, with 11 bases sitting between them. The CDR3 consists of 13 residues. Germline V gene lookup returns CDR1 GTSNPN and CDR2 SVGIG (reference sequence).

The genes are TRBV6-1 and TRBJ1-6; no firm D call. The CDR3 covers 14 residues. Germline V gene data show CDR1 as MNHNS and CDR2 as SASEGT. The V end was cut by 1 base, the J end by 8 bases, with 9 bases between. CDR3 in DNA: TGTGCCAGCAGTGAAGGTTCTGATTATTCACCCCTCCACTTT. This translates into CASSEGSDYSPLHF.

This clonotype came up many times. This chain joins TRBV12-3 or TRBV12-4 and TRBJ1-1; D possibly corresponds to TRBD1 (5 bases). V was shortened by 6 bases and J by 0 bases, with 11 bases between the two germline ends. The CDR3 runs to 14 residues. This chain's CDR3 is CASRPSRVNTEAFF. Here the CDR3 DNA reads TGTGCCAGCAGGCCGAGCAGGGTGAACACTGAAGCTTTCTTT.